This T cell receptor beta chain came from a study of blood T cell repertoires in COVID-19. Study in general: Acute-phase and convalescent COVID-19 samples originated in the United States, Italy and Spain.

Generated by immunoSEQ multiplex PCR, the TCRdb table keeps only in-frame clones and is missing some. Among approximately 81,000 clones, around 89% were seen once, and the ten largest hold 1% to 1.5%. Which cohort a participant joined came from the clinical history participants gave. Source material: PBMCs or T cells enriched from blood (not recorded which). This receptor was taken from a woman between 50 and 59 years old with acute COVID-19.

The CDR3, as DNA: TGTGCCAGCAGCCCGCGTGCTAGCGGGGCCCTTTACAATGAGCAGTTCTTC. This gives the protein CASSPRASGALYNEQFF. The rearrangement links TRBV7-6 to TRBJ2-1; 9 bases are shared with TRBD2. The V segment lost 5 bases and the J segment 4 bases; nucleotides outside the gene matches: 12. CDR3 length: 17 amino acids. CDR1 and CDR2 (germline): SGHVS, FNYEAQ.